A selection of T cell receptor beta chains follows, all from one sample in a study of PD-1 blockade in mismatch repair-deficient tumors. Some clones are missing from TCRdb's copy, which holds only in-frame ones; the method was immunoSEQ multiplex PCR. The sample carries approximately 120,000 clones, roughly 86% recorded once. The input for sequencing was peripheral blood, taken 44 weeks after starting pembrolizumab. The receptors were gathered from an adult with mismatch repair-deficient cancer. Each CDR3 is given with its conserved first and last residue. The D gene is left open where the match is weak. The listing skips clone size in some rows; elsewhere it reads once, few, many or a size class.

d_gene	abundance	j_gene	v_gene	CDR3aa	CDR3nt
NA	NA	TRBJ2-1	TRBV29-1	CSVTRYNEQFF	TGCAGCGTGACACGTTACAATGAGCAGTTCTTC
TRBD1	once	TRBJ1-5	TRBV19	CASSRRRRDRVYNQPQHF	TGTGCCAGTAGTAGAAGGCGAAGGGACAGGGTCTACAATCAGCCCCAGCATTTT
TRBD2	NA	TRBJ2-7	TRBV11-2	CASSLDQAGGIYEQYF	TGTGCCAGCAGCTTAGATCAAGCGGGAGGAATCTACGAGCAGTACTTC
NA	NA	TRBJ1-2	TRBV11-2	CASSLDLGYGYTF	TGTGCCAGCAGCTTAGATCTAGGGTATGGCTACACCTTC
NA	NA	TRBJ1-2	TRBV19	CASSIVGGTNYGYTF	TGTGCCAGTAGTATAGTCGGAGGAACTAACTATGGCTACACCTTC
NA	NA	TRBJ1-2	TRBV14	CASSQGDYGYTF	TGTGCCAGCAGCCAAGGGGACTATGGCTACACCTTC
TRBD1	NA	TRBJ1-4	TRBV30	CAWRDRGHEKLFF	TGTGCCTGGAGGGACAGGGGGCATGAAAAACTGTTTTTT
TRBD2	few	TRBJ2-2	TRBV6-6	CASHAGVNTGELFF	TGTGCCAGCCACGCGGGAGTAAACACCGGGGAGCTGTTTTTT
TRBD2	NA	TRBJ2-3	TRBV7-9	CASSYALAGAGTDTQYF	TGTGCCAGCAGCTACGCGCTAGCGGGAGCTGGCACAGATACGCAGTATTTT
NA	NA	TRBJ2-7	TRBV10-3	CAISDLARSYEQYF	TGTGCCATCAGTGACCTGGCCCGCTCCTACGAGCAGTACTTC
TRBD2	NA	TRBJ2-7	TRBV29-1	CSVEVSGTSGSYEQYF	TGCAGCGTTGAAGTTAGTGGGACTAGCGGATCCTACGAGCAGTACTTC
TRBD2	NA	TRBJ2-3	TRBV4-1	CASSPRNRLASSTDTQYF	TGCGCCAGCAGCCCCCGGAATAGACTAGCGTCTAGCACAGATACGCAGTATTTT
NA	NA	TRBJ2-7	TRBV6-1	CASSDRWGVRESSLDEQYF	TGTGCCAGCAGTGATCGTTGGGGTGTGAGGGAGTCCAGCTTGGACGAGCAGTACTTC
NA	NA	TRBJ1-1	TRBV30	CAWSVAGREAFF	TGTGCCTGGAGTGTGGCTGGGAGGGAAGCTTTCTTT
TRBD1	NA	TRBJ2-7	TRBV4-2	CASSQVGQAYEQYF	TGTGCCAGCAGCCAAGTGGGACAGGCCTACGAGCAGTACTTC
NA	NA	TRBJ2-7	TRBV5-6	CASSLPGPYEQYF	TGTGCCAGCAGCTTACCCGGGCCCTACGAGCAGTACTTC
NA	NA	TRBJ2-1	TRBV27	CASRTLAIPYNEQFF	TGTGCCAGCCGGACGCTAGCGATCCCCTACAATGAGCAGTTCTTC
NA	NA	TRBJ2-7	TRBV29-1	CSVEEQDFYEQYF	TGCAGCGTTGAAGAACAGGATTTTTACGAGCAGTACTTC
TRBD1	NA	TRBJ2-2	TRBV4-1	CASSQVDRGTGELFF	TGCGCCAGCAGCCAAGTAGACAGGGGCACCGGGGAGCTGTTTTTT
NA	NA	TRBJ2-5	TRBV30	CAWSVLETQYF	TGTGCCTGGAGTGTACTAGAGACCCAGTACTTC
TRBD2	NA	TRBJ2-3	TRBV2	CASSFLAGVVADTQYF	TGTGCCAGCAGTTTCTTAGCGGGAGTTGTGGCAGATACGCAGTATTTT
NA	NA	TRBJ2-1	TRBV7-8	CAVGPRSYNEQFF	TGTGCCGTCGGACCGAGGAGCTACAATGAGCAGTTCTTC
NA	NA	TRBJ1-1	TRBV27	CASSLGSMNTEAFF	TGTGCCAGCAGTTTAGGCAGCATGAACACTGAAGCTTTCTTT
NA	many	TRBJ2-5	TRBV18	CASSPGGELQGTQYF	TGTGCCAGCTCACCGGGGGGCGAGTTACAAGGGACCCAGTACTTC
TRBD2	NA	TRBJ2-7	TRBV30	CAWSSDREGGVRFEQYF	TGTGCCTGGAGTAGCGACCGGGAGGGGGGGGTGAGGTTCGAGCAGTACTTC
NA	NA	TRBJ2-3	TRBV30	CAWSATDTQYF	TGTGCCTGGAGTGCCACAGATACGCAGTATTTT
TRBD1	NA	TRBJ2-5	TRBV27	CASSGQGQETQYF	TGTGCCAGCAGTGGACAGGGGCAAGAGACCCAGTACTTC
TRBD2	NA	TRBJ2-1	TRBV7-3	CASSLTGLAPYSYNEQFF	TGTGCCAGCAGCTTAACGGGACTAGCCCCCTACTCCTACAATGAGCAGTTCTTC
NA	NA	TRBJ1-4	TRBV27	CASSQPRGGNEKLFF	TGTGCCAGCAGTCAGCCCCGGGGGGGGAATGAAAAACTGTTTTTT
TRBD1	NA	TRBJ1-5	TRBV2	CAGRQGANQPQHF	TGTGCCGGACGACAGGGGGCTAATCAGCCCCAGCATTTT
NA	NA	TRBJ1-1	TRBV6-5	CASSYGDMNTEAFF	TGTGCCAGCAGTTACGGGGACATGAACACTGAAGCTTTCTTT
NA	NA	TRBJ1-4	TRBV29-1	CSVGGTSNEKLFF	TGCAGCGTTGGGGGTACTAGCAATGAAAAACTGTTTTTT
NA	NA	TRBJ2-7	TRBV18	CASSPRGLTYEQYF	TGTGCCAGCTCACCTCGGGGATTGACCTACGAGCAGTACTTC
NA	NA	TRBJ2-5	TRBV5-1	CASSFTSTQETQYF	TGCGCCAGCAGCTTTACTAGCACACAAGAGACCCAGTACTTC
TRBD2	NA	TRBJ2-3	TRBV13	CASSYTLPGLAGGSDTQYF	TGTGCCAGCAGCTATACGCTTCCGGGACTAGCGGGAGGGTCAGATACGCAGTATTTT
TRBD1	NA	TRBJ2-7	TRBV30	CAWSGDRGVYEQYF	TGTGCCTGGAGTGGAGACAGGGGGGTCTACGAGCAGTACTTC
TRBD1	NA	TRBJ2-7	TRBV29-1	CNPPFRTGQTYEQYF	TGCAACCCACCTTTCCGGACAGGGCAAACCTACGAGCAGTACTTC
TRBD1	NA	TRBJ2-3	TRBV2	CATTGQLLDTQYF	TGTGCCACCACGGGACAGCTCCTCGATACGCAGTATTTT
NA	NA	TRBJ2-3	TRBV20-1	CSARVPDTQYF	TGCAGTGCTAGAGTCCCGGATACGCAGTATTTT
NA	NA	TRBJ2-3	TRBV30	CAWKRTTTTDTQYF	TGTGCCTGGAAAAGGACGACTACCACAGATACGCAGTATTTT
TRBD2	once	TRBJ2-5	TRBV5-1	CASSLGEVAGKETQYF	TGCGCCAGCAGCTTGGGGGAGGTAGCGGGAAAAGAGACCCAGTACTTC
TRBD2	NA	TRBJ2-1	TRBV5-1	CASSIRGLAYEQFF	TGCGCCAGCAGCATCCGGGGACTAGCATATGAGCAGTTCTTC
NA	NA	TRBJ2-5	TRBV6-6	CASSYSGQQQYF	TGTGCCAGCAGTTACTCGGGCCAACAACAGTACTTC
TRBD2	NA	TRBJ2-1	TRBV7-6	CASSAPQGSGLAGVGEQFF	TGTGCCAGCAGCGCCCCGCAGGGTTCTGGGCTAGCGGGAGTGGGTGAGCAGTTCTTC
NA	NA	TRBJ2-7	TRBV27	CASRRFRTPTYEQYF	TGTGCCAGCAGGCGTTTCAGGACACCTACCTACGAGCAGTACTTC
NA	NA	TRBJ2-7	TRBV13	CASSSTSLSSYEQYF	TGTGCCAGCAGCTCAACTAGCCTAAGCTCCTACGAGCAGTACTTC
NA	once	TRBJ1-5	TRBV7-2	CASSLVLGDQPQHF	TGTGCCAGCAGCTTAGTTCTGGGAGATCAGCCCCAGCATTTT
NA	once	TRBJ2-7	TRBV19	CASSISWDVGEQYF	TGTGCCAGTAGTATTTCCTGGGACGTGGGGGAGCAGTACTTC
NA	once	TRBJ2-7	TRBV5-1	CASSPTRLDHEQYF	TGCGCCAGCAGCCCCACCCGACTAGACCACGAGCAGTACTTC
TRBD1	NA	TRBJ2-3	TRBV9	CASSVEGTAINTDTQYF	TGTGCCAGCAGCGTCGAAGGGACAGCCATTAACACAGATACGCAGTATTTT
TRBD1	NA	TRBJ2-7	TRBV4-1	CASSPGQGLGEQYF	TGCGCCAGCAGCCCAGGACAGGGTTTGGGGGAGCAGTACTTC
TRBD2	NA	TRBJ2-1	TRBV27	CASKRISGTYNEQFF	TGTGCCAGCAAGAGGATTAGCGGGACCTACAATGAGCAGTTCTTC
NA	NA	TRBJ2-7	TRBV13	CASSLVPYEQYF	TGTGCCAGCAGCTTAGTCCCCTACGAGCAGTACTTC
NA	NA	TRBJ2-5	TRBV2	CASIGETQETQYF	TGTGCCAGCATAGGGGAAACACAAGAGACCCAGTACTTC
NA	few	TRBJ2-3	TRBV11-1	CASSHLLLGADTQYF	TGTGCCAGCAGCCACTTGCTGCTAGGCGCAGATACGCAGTATTTT
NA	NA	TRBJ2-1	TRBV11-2	CASSPGDGEVLSYNEQFF	TGTGCCAGCAGCCCAGGGGACGGAGAAGTACTTTCCTACAATGAGCAGTTCTTC
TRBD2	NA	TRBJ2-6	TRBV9	CASSVDALAGSGANVLTF	TGTGCCAGCAGCGTAGACGCACTAGCGGGCTCTGGGGCCAACGTCCTGACTTTC
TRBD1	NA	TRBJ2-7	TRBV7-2	CASSLDRGAEQYF	TGTGCCAGCAGCTTGGACAGGGGTGCCGAGCAGTACTTC
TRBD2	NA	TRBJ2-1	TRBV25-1	CASRLAGGYNEQFF	TGTGCCAGTAGACTAGCGGGGGGCTACAATGAGCAGTTCTTC
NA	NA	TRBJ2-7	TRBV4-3	CASSQDLGDPHEQYF	TGCGCCAGCAGCCAAGATTTAGGGGACCCACACGAGCAGTACTTC